The 32 T cell receptor beta chains in this list originate from one sample, sequenced in a study of cytomegalovirus exposure and HLA in healthy donors. The study ran its PCR with 60 Vbeta and 13 Jbeta primers. The protocol was immunoSEQ multiplex PCR, while the TCRdb copy is restricted to in-frame clones and leaves out a portion. The sample records about 120,000 clones, roughly four fifths being singletons. The sequenced material came from PBMCs. These receptors originate from a woman aged 40 to 49 in good health and CMV-seropositive.

The chain links TRBV7-6 to TRBJ2-5, with 10 bases aligning to TRBD1. Germline CDR1 is SGHVS and CDR2 is FNYEAQ. J lost 9 bases, V lost 1 base, and 5 bases had no gene match. CDR3 length equals 14 residues. The CDR3 protein is CASSLGGTGASQYF. The CDR3 coding sequence is TGTGCCAGCAGCTTAGGTGGGACAGGGGCATCCCAGTACTTC.

The V gene is TRBV21-1, the J gene TRBJ1-5. TRBV21-1 is a pseudogene. The CDR3 has 15 amino acids. The CDR3 DNA reads as TGTGCCAGCAGAGAGGGCCCGCGGTCCAATCAGCCCCAGCATTTT. This sequence encodes CASREGPRSNQPQHF.

This sequence joins TRBV5-1 and TRBJ2-7, with 9 nucleotides matching TRBD2. With V trimmed by 7 bases and J by 4 bases, 12 bases remained unmatched. The length of the CDR3 is 15 residues. Germline CDR1 is SGHRS and CDR2 is YFSETQ. Here the CDR3 reads CASVPIAGAGYEQYF. CDR3 bases: TGCGCCAGCGTTCCTATAGCGGGAGCAGGGTACGAGCAGTACTTC.

The gene calls are TRBV6-1 and TRBJ1-2; 7 bases align to TRBD1. The J segment lost 9 bases and the V segment lost 8 bases, leaving 12 bases of the junction unmatched. The CDR3 length is 13 residues. Germline CDR1 and CDR2: MNHNS and SASEGT. The CDR3 protein is CASQPGARGSYTF. CDR3 in DNA: TGTGCCAGCCAGCCGGGGGCCAGGGGGAGCTACACCTTC.

V gene TRBV11-1 combines with J gene TRBJ2-7; the D gene is possibly TRBD1 (7 bases). The V end was cut by 4 bases, the J end by 7 bases, with 17 bases between. The CDR3 runs 14 residues. The V gene's germline CDR1 is SGHAT and CDR2 FQDESV (reference sequence). CDR3 nucleotides: TGTGCCAGCAGCTCGACGACAGGGAGGATGGAGCAGTACTTC. Protein product: CASSSTTGRMEQYF.

This clone was detected only once. This chain uses TRBV4-3 with TRBJ1-1; the D is unclear. Trimming pared 2 bases from V and 0 bases from J, leaving 7 bases between. Germline CDR1 and CDR2: LGHNA and YSLEER. The CDR3 is 14 amino acids. This chain's CDR3 is CASSQQQLNTEAFF. The CDR3 nucleotides read TGCGCCAGCAGCCAACAACAGCTGAACACTGAAGCTTTCTTT.

V is TRBV9 and J is TRBJ2-1; 11 nucleotides line up with TRBD2. V shed 3 bases, J shed 7 bases, and the junction held 6 bases outside the gene matches. The CDR3 length is 15 residues. The germline gives CDR1 SGDLS, CDR2 YYNGEE. CDR3 nucleotides: TGTGCCAGCAGCGAAACTAGCGGGAGTTCTAATGAGCAGTTCTTC. Translation: CASSETSGSSNEQFF.

This CDR3 reads CASSSPYGYTF. The CDR3 DNA reads as TGTGCCAGCAGTTCCCCTTATGGCTACACCTTC. V gene TRBV28 combines with J gene TRBJ1-2; D unresolved. V was clipped by 4 bases and J by 5 bases, with 5 bases between them. Germline V gene data show CDR1 as MDHEN and CDR2 as SYDVKM. This CDR3 is built from 11 residues.

This clone was detected a few times. The chain uses TRBV7-2 and TRBJ2-3; TRBD2 might be the D (5 bases). Germline V gene data show CDR1 as SGHTA and CDR2 as FQGNSA. The germline V and J ends were trimmed by 4 bases and 0 bases, with 14 bases remaining between them. The CDR3 totals 16 residues. This chain's CDR3 is CASSWTFGSSTDTQYF. The CDR3 DNA sequence: TGTGCCAGCAGCTGGACTTTCGGCTCGAGCACAGATACGCAGTATTTT.

J is TRBJ2-5 and V is TRBV13, with 13 bases lining up with TRBD2. J gave up 5 bases and V 4 bases, and 1 base lay outside the gene matches. Germline values: CDR1 PRHDT, CDR2 FYEKMQ (reference sequence). The CDR3 extends over 14 amino acids. CDR3 sequence: CASSWGLAGETQYF. The CDR3 nucleotides read TGTGCCAGCAGCTGGGGACTAGCGGGGGAGACCCAGTACTTC.

As concerns this clone: A read error may produce the germline difference seen at one junction end. The chain is built from TRBV6-1 and TRBJ2-7; 10 bases map to TRBD1. The length of the CDR3 is 17 residues. Germline V gene sequence: CDR1 MNHNS, CDR2 SASEGT. Here the CDR3 reads CASSEYGGGTGAYGQYF. The CDR3 nucleotides are TGTGCCAGCAGTGAATATGGGGGGGGGACAGGGGCCTACGGGCAGTACTTC.

The chain links TRBV5-1 to TRBJ1-3; D unresolved. V lost 0 bases to trimming and J lost 4 bases, with 5 bases between them. This CDR3 is 13 amino acids long. In germline, CDR1 is SGHRS, CDR2 YFSETQ. The CDR3 loop reads CASSLAGGNTIYF. CDR3 sequence (DNA): TGCGCCAGCAGCTTGGCGGGGGGAAACACCATATATTTT. Combining the CDR3 with reference TRBV5-1 and TRBJ1-3 gives the whole variable domain KAGVTQTPRYLIKTRGQQVTLSCSPISGHRSVSWYQQTPGQGLQFLFEYFSETQRNKGNFPGRFSGRQFSNSRSEMNVSTLELGDSALYLCASSLAGGNTIYFGEGSWLTVV.

This clone was counted a few times. The genes are TRBV14 and TRBJ2-7; TRBD1 is a possible D gene (6 bases). The ends were cut back, 4 bases at V and 6 bases at J, with 10 bases in the middle. This CDR3 region has 12 residues. Looked up from germline, CDR1 is SGHDN and CDR2 is FVKESK. The CDR3 nucleotides are TGTGCCAGCAGCCCAAACAGGGCCGAGCAGTACTTC. Its translation: CASSPNRAEQYF.

This chain joins TRBV28 and TRBJ2-6; tentative D call: TRBD1 (5 bases). CDR1 and CDR2 (germline): MDHEN, SYDVKM. CDR3 length: 15 amino acids. V lost 6 bases to trimming and J lost 4 bases, with 13 bases between them. The CDR3 spells CASREGVSGANVLTF. In DNA form, the CDR3 reads TGTGCCAGCAGAGAAGGGGTTTCGGGGGCCAACGTCCTGACTTTC.

The genes are TRBV5-4 and TRBJ2-1, with TRBD1 as a possible D gene (6 bases). The V gene lost 2 bases and the J gene lost 0 bases, with 9 bases spanning the gap. CDR3 length: 15 residues. CDR1 and CDR2 (germline): SGHNT, YYREEE (reference sequence). In nucleotides, the CDR3 is TGTGCCAGCAGCTTCAGGGGTAGCTCCTACAATGAGCAGTTCTTC. Translating gives CASSFRGSSYNEQFF.

The J gene is TRBJ1-6, the V gene TRBV30; possibly TRBD1 for D (5 bases). From germline, CDR1 is GTSNPN and CDR2 SVGIG (reference sequence). V was shortened by 0 bases and J by 8 bases, with 11 bases between the two germline ends. The CDR3 sequence is 14 residues long. The CDR3 bases are TGTGCCTGGAGTGTACGGGGGACTCATTCACCCCTCCACTTT. It is translated as CAWSVRGTHSPLHF.

V is TRBV7-6 and J is TRBJ2-1; D ambiguous. Trimming shortened V by 5 bases and J by 9 bases, and 14 bases separated the two germline ends. This CDR3 has 13 residues. Germline lookup yields CDR1 SGHVS and CDR2 FNYEAQ. The CDR3 here is CASSRPSAGEQFF. As DNA, the CDR3 is TGTGCCAGCAGCCGACCCTCGGCAGGTGAGCAGTTCTTC.

This chain connects TRBV6-5 to TRBJ2-5; D may be TRBD2 (7 bases). Between the trimmed V and J ends, which lost 5 bases and 1 base, there was a span of 11 bases. From germline, CDR1 is MNHEY and CDR2 SVGAGI. CDR3 length: 14 amino acids. The CDR3 loop reads CASSGGGAQETQYF. DNA of the CDR3: TGTGCCAGCAGTGGGGGGGGCGCCCAAGAGACCCAGTACTTC.

This chain joins TRBV10-2 and TRBJ2-7, with 7 nucleotides matching TRBD2. The CDR3 totals 12 residues. The germline CDR1 and CDR2 sequences are WSHSY and SAAADI. The J segment lost 3 bases and the V segment lost 6 bases, leaving 2 bases of the junction unmatched. CDR3 sequence reads: CASSGLVYEQYF. Written as DNA, the CDR3 is TGCGCCAGCAGCGGACTAGTCTACGAGCAGTACTTC.

This chain uses TRBV28 with TRBJ2-5; a possible D gene is TRBD2 (5 bases). The CDR3 spans 13 residues. The ends were cut back, 8 bases at V and 1 base at J, with 11 bases in the middle. Germline V gene data show CDR1 as MDHEN and CDR2 as SYDVKM. This CDR3 reads CASRRLSQETQYF. CDR3 bases: TGTGCCAGCCGCAGACTATCCCAAGAGACCCAGTACTTC.

This clone was detected a few times. This chain joins TRBV28 and TRBJ2-7, with D uncertain. Trimming stripped 6 bases from V and 2 bases from J, with 14 bases between. CDR1 and CDR2 from the germline V gene are MDHEN and SYDVKM. The CDR3 runs 14 residues. The CDR3 is CASSSRGRTYEQYF. In DNA form, the CDR3 reads TGTGCCAGCAGCTCACGCGGCCGGACCTACGAGCAGTACTTC.

This clone was observed a single time. The V gene is TRBV6-4, the J gene TRBJ2-1; TRBD2 agrees at 7 bases. V was clipped by 4 bases and J by 0 bases; unmatched bases: 6. Looked up from germline, CDR1 is MRHNA and CDR2 is SNTAGT. The CDR3 spans 16 residues. The CDR3 loop reads CASSVAGSSSYNEQFF. The CDR3 nucleotides are TGTGCCAGCAGTGTAGCGGGCTCAAGCTCCTACAATGAGCAGTTCTTC.

The table lists this clone with a count of one. This rearrangement joins TRBV28 to TRBJ2-3; 7 nucleotides line up with TRBD2. Trimming at V came to 1 base and at J to 0 bases, leaving 4 bases not matched to a gene. Germline-derived CDR1 and CDR2 are MDHEN and SYDVKM. This CDR3 has 16 residues. CDR3 loop: CASSLSREESTDTQYF. For the CDR3, the DNA is TGTGCCAGCAGTTTATCACGGGAGGAAAGCACAGATACGCAGTATTTT.

The chain is built from TRBV10-1 and TRBJ2-6; perhaps TRBD1 as D (5 bases). Trimming pared 3 bases from V and 2 bases from J, leaving 8 bases between. CDR1 and CDR2 from the germline V gene are WNHNN and SYGVQD (reference sequence). The length of the CDR3 is 15 residues. The CDR3 coding sequence is TGCGCCAGCAGTGAATCAGGGACTGGGGCCAACGTCCTGACTTTC. It yields the protein CASSESGTGANVLTF.

The chain is built from TRBV11-3 and TRBJ2-1, with TRBD2 matching over 8 bases. Germline V CDR1 and CDR2: SGHNT, YENEEA. This CDR3 region has 15 residues. The trim removed 5 bases at V and 10 bases at J, leaving 13 bases unmatched. As DNA, the CDR3 is TGTGCCAGCAGCCCCCGGGGTAGCGGGATAGGGGAGCAGTTCTTC. Translated, it gives CASSPRGSGIGEQFF.

The genes are TRBV2 and TRBJ2-7, with TRBD2 matching over 7 bases. Germline assignment: CDR1 SNHLY and CDR2 FYNNEI. The CDR3 is 13 amino acids. V lost 6 bases and J lost 1; bases outside the gene matches: 3. The CDR3 nucleotides are TGTGCCAGCAGGCTAGCGGAATCCTACGAGCAGTACTTC. It codes for CASRLAESYEQYF. The variable domain in full, completed from reference TRBV2 and TRBJ2-7, reads EPEVTQTPSHQVTQMGQEVILRCVPISNHLYFYWYRQILGQKVEFLVSFYNNEISEKSEIFDDQFSVERPDGSNFTLKIRSTKLEDSAMYFCASRLAESYEQYFGPGTRLTVT.

The chain combines TRBV12-5 with TRBJ2-1; 10 nucleotides agree with TRBD2. Trimming at V came to 6 bases and at J to 8 bases, leaving 10 bases not matched to a gene. CDR3 length: 15 amino acids. Germline V CDR1 and CDR2: LGHNT, FRNRAP. CDR3 sequence (DNA): TGTGCTAGTGGATTAGCGGGAGGCGGTTTCGATGAGCAGTTCTTC. It encodes CASGLAGGGFDEQFF.

J is TRBJ2-3 and V is TRBV7-9; possibly TRBD2 for D (6 bases). Trimming removed 8 bases at V and 2 bases at J, with 17 bases between. The CDR3 has 15 amino acids. The germline V gene has CDR1 SEHNR and CDR2 FQNEAQ (reference sequence). The CDR3 DNA sequence: TGTGCCAGCGCCCCGGCGCTAGCGCCCACAGATACGCAGTATTTT. Residues: CASAPALAPTDTQYF.

The chain uses TRBV2 and TRBJ2-5, with TRBD1 identical over 12 bases. TRBJ2-7 matches the DNA end more closely, so the J call is doubtful. The V gene's germline CDR1 is SNHLY and CDR2 FYNNEI. The CDR3 totals 15 residues. In nucleotides, the CDR3 is TGTGCCAGCAAGGTGTGGAGGGACAGGGGGCTCGAGCAGTACTTC. This sequence encodes CASKVWRDRGLEQYF.

The rearrangement links TRBV28 to TRBJ1-2; 9 bases are a match to TRBD1. The CDR3 has 15 residues. Germline CDR1 and CDR2: MDHEN and SYDVKM. Trimming cost V 6 bases and J 4 bases; bases outside gene matches: 9. The CDR3 is CASRSTGGGGYGYTF. The CDR3 DNA follows: TGTGCCAGCAGGTCTACAGGGGGCGGGGGCTATGGCTACACCTTC.

This clone was recorded only once. V usage is TRBV5-1 and J usage is TRBJ1-1; perhaps TRBD1 as D (6 bases). V lost 5 bases and J lost 4, with 15 bases in between. The CDR3 runs to 14 residues. Per germline, CDR1 SGHRS and CDR2 YFSETQ. The CDR3 DNA reads as TGCGCCAGCAGTTCTACAACAGGGACCACTGAAGCTTTCTTT. This codes for CASSSTTGTTEAFF.

The gene calls are TRBV7-2 and TRBJ2-3; 12 positions match TRBD2. Unmatched junction bases numbered 4, after V lost 4 bases and J lost 2 bases. The CDR3 sequence is 16 residues long. Germline lookup yields CDR1 SGHTA and CDR2 FQGNSA. CDR3 sequence (DNA): TGTGCCAGCAGCTCAGGACTAGCGGGAACCACAGATACGCAGTATTTT. Translating it yields CASSSGLAGTTDTQYF. The complete variable domain, with remaining parts taken from reference TRBV7-2 and TRBJ2-3, reads GAGVSQSPSNKVTEKGKDVELRCDPISGHTALYWYRQSLGQGLEFLIYFQGNSAPDKSGLPSDRFSAERTGGSVSTLTIQRTQQEDSAVYLCASSSGLAGTTDTQYFGPGTRLTVL.